The 6 T cell receptor beta chains listed next were all sequenced from one sample in a study of T cell changes during pregnancy in multiple sclerosis. The protocol was immunoSEQ multiplex PCR, while the TCRdb copy is restricted to in-frame clones and leaves out a portion. The repertoire holds around 100,000 clones, roughly 90% seen once, with about 1.8% in the top ten. The sample in question was peripheral blood, obtained after pregnancy. All receptors derive from a female donor with multiple sclerosis, enrolled in a pregnancy study.

V and J are TRBV29-1 and TRBJ1-4, with D hard to call. V lost 6 bases and J lost 7, with 18 bases in between. Germline loops: CDR1 SQVTM, CDR2 ANQGSEA. This CDR3 is built from 14 residues. The chain's CDR3 is CSVDQDGGSEKLFF. CDR3 in DNA: TGCAGCGTAGATCAGGACGGTGGGAGTGAAAAACTGTTTTTT.

This chain joins TRBV19 and TRBJ1-5, with TRBD1 matching 7 bases. Germline CDR1 reads LNHDA; CDR2 reads SQIVND (reference sequence). V lost 5 bases and J lost 3; bases outside the gene matches: 7. The length of the CDR3 is 15 residues. DNA of the CDR3: TGTGCCAGTAGTCGAGAGACAGGGATCAATCAGCCCCAGCATTTT. It encodes CASSRETGINQPQHF.

This chain connects TRBV4-1 to TRBJ1-6, with 8 bases identical to TRBD1. The germline gives CDR1 MGHRA, CDR2 YSYEKL. CDR3 length: 14 amino acids. Trimming removed 5 bases from V and 9 bases from J; junction bases left unmatched: 6. CDR3 residues: CASSWDRYGSPLHF. The CDR3 nucleotides read TGCGCCAGCAGCTGGGACAGGTATGGTTCACCCCTCCACTTT.

The J gene is TRBJ1-1, the V gene TRBV25-1; D perhaps matches TRBD1 (5 bases). Per the germline V gene, CDR1 is MGHDK and CDR2 is SYGVNS. Trimming removed 1 base from V and 5 bases from J, with 14 bases in between. There are 15 residues in the CDR3. The CDR3 sequence is CASSEWGGTGTEAFF. The CDR3 region has the DNA TGTGCCAGCAGTGAATGGGGGGGAACTGGTACTGAAGCTTTCTTT.

The rearrangement links TRBV7-2 to TRBJ2-5, with unresolved D. CDR3 length equals 14 residues. Germline assignment: CDR1 SGHTA and CDR2 FQGNSA. V lost 3 bases to trimming and J lost 2 bases, with 10 bases between them. The CDR3 is CASSFIASQETQYF. The CDR3, as DNA: TGTGCCAGCAGCTTTATAGCCAGTCAAGAGACCCAGTACTTC.

V usage is TRBV30 and J usage is TRBJ2-1; D is uncertain. CDR1 and CDR2 (germline): GTSNPN, SVGIG (reference sequence). Between the trimmed V and J ends, which lost 2 bases and 3 bases, there was a span of 5 bases. The CDR3 consists of 12 residues. CDR3 nucleotides: TGTGCCTGGAGTCCCTTCTACAATGAGCAGTTCTTC. Amino acid sequence: CAWSPFYNEQFF.